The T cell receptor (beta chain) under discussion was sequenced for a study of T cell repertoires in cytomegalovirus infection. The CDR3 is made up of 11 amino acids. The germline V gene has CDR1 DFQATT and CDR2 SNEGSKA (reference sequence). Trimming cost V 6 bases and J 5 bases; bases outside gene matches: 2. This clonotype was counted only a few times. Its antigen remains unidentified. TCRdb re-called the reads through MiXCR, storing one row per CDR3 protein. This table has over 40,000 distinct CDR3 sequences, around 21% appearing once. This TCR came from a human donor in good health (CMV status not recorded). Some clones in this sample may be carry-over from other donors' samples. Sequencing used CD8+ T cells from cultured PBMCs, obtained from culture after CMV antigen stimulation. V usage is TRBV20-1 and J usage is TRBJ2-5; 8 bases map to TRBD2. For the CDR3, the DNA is TGCAGTGCCCGGGAGGGGGAGACCCAGTACTTC. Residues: CSAREGETQYF.